This T cell receptor (beta chain) was documented in a study of graft-versus-host responses after intestinal transplantation. About the research overall: Multivisceral, liver-intestinal, or isolated intestinal grafts were transplanted into recipients.

With respect to this clone: Its antigen is as yet unknown.

Libraries were prepared by immunoSEQ multiplex PCR; TCRdb keeps only in-frame clonotypes and omits some of them. Of some 77,000 clones detected, about 92% appear once; the ten largest clones hold 0.55% to 0.8%. Study-level results: Investigators detected GvH clones in recipient marrow, with some emerging earlier in ileum or blood.

The germline V and J ends were trimmed by 0 bases and 3 bases, with 12 bases remaining between them. Germline CDR1 reads SGDLS; CDR2 reads YYNGEE. The CDR3 is 16 residues long. This sample comprised PBMCs, obtained 98 days after intestinal transplantation. V is TRBV9 and J is TRBJ2-2; the D is unclear. The sequence derives from a human patient who received an intestinal transplant, so some T cells may come from the graft donor. The CDR3 is CASSVESPPDTGELFF. The CDR3 DNA sequence: TGTGCCAGCAGCGTAGAGAGCCCCCCGGACACCGGGGAGCTGTTTTTT.